These 28 T cell receptor beta chains were sequenced from one sample in a study of cytomegalovirus exposure and HLA in healthy donors. PCR employed 60 Vbeta and 13 Jbeta primers. The repertoire was sequenced with immunoSEQ multiplex PCR; TCRdb's copy has only in-frame clones and lacks some. This table holds more than 95,000 clones, approximately 75% found once. The sequencing input was PBMCs. The source is a man aged 25-45 years in good health and CMV-seronegative.

The chain combines TRBV18 with TRBJ1-4, with D possibly matching TRBD1 (6 bases). V was clipped by 4 bases and J by 2 bases, with 8 bases between them. The CDR3 contains 14 residues. Germline CDR1 and CDR2: KGHSH and LQKENI. DNA for the CDR3: TGTGCCAGCTCACTAGGGGGTACTAATGAAAAACTGTTTTTT. Encoded protein: CASSLGGTNEKLFF.

The chain links TRBV30 to TRBJ1-1; D gene ambiguous. V was shortened by 0 bases and J by 1 base, with 6 bases between the two germline ends. Germline loops: CDR1 GTSNPN, CDR2 SVGIG (reference sequence). CDR3 length: 13 residues. The CDR3 bases are TGTGCCTGGAGTGTCGGTTCGAACACTGAAGCTTTCTTT. It specifies CAWSVGSNTEAFF.

This clone was counted between two and nine times. The J gene is TRBJ1-4, the V gene TRBV2; TRBD1 aligns across 9 bases. V was pared by 8 bases and J by 5 bases, with 6 bases of the junction left unmatched. The CDR3 length is 14 residues. Germline V gene data show CDR1 as SNHLY and CDR2 as FYNNEI. The CDR3 here is CASLRDRENEKLFF. CDR3 nucleotide sequence: TGTGCCAGCCTTCGGGACAGGGAAAATGAAAAACTGTTTTTT.

The table lists this clone with a few counts. The chain uses TRBV5-1 and TRBJ2-5; TRBD2 agrees at 8 bases. This CDR3 contains 15 residues. Trimming cost V 2 bases and J 3 bases; bases outside gene matches: 6. Germline CDR1 SGHRS, CDR2 YFSETQ. DNA of the CDR3: TGCGCCAGCAGCTTCGCCGGGACTAGAGAAGAGACCCAGTACTTC. Amino acids: CASSFAGTREETQYF.

This chain links TRBV19 with TRBJ1-2; D unresolved. This CDR3 has 14 amino acids. Trimming cost V 3 bases and J 4 bases, with 12 bases left between them. Germline V gives CDR1 LNHDA, CDR2 SQIVND (reference sequence). Here the CDR3 reads CASSMSVFGYGYTF. CDR3 DNA: TGTGCCAGTAGTATGTCGGTCTTTGGCTATGGCTACACCTTC.

The V gene is TRBV28, the J gene TRBJ2-7, with 10 positions matching TRBD1. Looked up from germline, CDR1 is MDHEN and CDR2 is SYDVKM. V trimming: 5 bases; J trimming: 6 bases; junction bases outside the gene matches: 10. The CDR3 sequence is 15 residues long. The CDR3 sequence is CASSITGTGDFEQYF. The CDR3 DNA sequence: TGTGCCAGCAGTATAACCGGGACAGGGGATTTCGAGCAGTACTTC.

The chain combines TRBV7-2 with TRBJ2-3; 7 nucleotides agree with TRBD2. V was pared by 0 bases and J by 11 bases, with 5 bases of the junction left unmatched. Germline lookup yields CDR1 SGHTA and CDR2 FQGNSA. The CDR3 extends over 13 amino acids. In DNA, the CDR3 is TGTGCCAGCAGCTTAGCTTGGGACTACCAGCAGTATTTT. Protein product: CASSLAWDYQQYF.

This chain connects TRBV30 to TRBJ1-4; D not resolved. Germline V gene data show CDR1 as GTSNPN and CDR2 as SVGIG (reference sequence). The length of the CDR3 is 12 residues. Trimming took off 0 bases at V and 7 bases at J, with 6 bases between the two ends. CDR3 region: CAWSVSFEKLFF. CDR3 nucleotides: TGTGCCTGGAGTGTTAGTTTTGAAAAACTGTTTTTT.

The rearrangement uses TRBV7-9 and TRBJ2-3; the match to TRBD1 covers 7 bases. This CDR3 has 17 residues. The germline V gene encodes CDR1 SEHNR and CDR2 FQNEAQ (reference sequence). V gave up 5 bases and J gave up 3 bases; unmatched junction bases: 14. DNA of the CDR3: TGTGCCAGCAGCCAGCGACAGGGAGCCCCTGGAACAGATACGCAGTATTTT. Protein: CASSQRQGAPGTDTQYF.

V is TRBV5-8 and J is TRBJ1-5, with no clear D. Trimming removed 1 base from V and 0 bases from J, with 8 bases in between. The CDR3 is 15 residues long. Germline V gene data show CDR1 as SGHTS and CDR2 as YDEGEE. In nucleotides, the CDR3 is TGTGCCAGCAGCTTGATACAGTATAGCAATCAGCCCCAGCATTTT. It is translated as CASSLIQYSNQPQHF.

The rearrangement joins TRBV18 to TRBJ1-1, with TRBD1 identical over 7 bases. V was pared by 3 bases and J by 3 bases, with 4 bases of the junction left unmatched. This CDR3 is built from 14 residues. Looked up from germline, CDR1 is KGHSH and CDR2 is LQKENI. The CDR3 loop is CASSPSTGYTEAFF. CDR3 coding DNA: TGTGCCAGCTCACCGTCGACAGGGTACACTGAAGCTTTCTTT.

The V and J genes are TRBV10-3 and TRBJ1-6, with D possibly TRBD1 on 5 matching bases. The V gene lost 7 bases and the J gene lost 6 bases, with 13 bases spanning the gap. The CDR3 is made up of 14 amino acids. The V gene's germline CDR1 is ENHRY and CDR2 SYGVKD. The CDR3 DNA reads as TGTGCCATCAACGGAGGGGCAGTTAATTCACCCCTCCACTTT. It codes for CAINGGAVNSPLHF.

This clone was seen a handful of times. This chain joins TRBV5-4 and TRBJ1-1; TRBD1 aligns across 8 bases. The CDR3 length is 15 residues. V was clipped by 7 bases and J by 4 bases; unmatched bases: 12. Looked up from germline, CDR1 is SGHNT and CDR2 is YYREEE (reference sequence). The CDR3 protein is CASHRTGGGSTEAFF. The CDR3 nucleotides read TGTGCCAGCCATCGTACAGGGGGAGGTAGCACTGAAGCTTTCTTT.

This clone was counted between two and nine times. The chain uses TRBV7-3 and TRBJ1-1; no clear D gene. The CDR3 sequence is 13 residues long. The germline gives CDR1 SGHTA, CDR2 FQGTGA. V lost 5 bases to trimming and J lost 3 bases, with 10 bases between them. The CDR3 bases are TGTGCCAGCAGCGAGGGCACGGACACTGAAGCTTTCTTT. Translated: CASSEGTDTEAFF.

This clone was detected only a few times. This rearrangement joins TRBV2 to TRBJ1-2; perhaps TRBD1 as D (5 bases). V was shortened by 2 bases and J by 3 bases, with 13 bases between the two germline ends. This CDR3 is built from 15 residues. Germline V gene data show CDR1 as SNHLY and CDR2 as FYNNEI. CDR3 sequence (DNA): TGTGCCAGCAGTGAACCAGGATGGGGGGACTATGGCTACACCTTC. Translating gives CASSEPGWGDYGYTF. Full variable domain (outside the CDR3, taken from reference TRBV2 and TRBJ1-2): EPEVTQTPSHQVTQMGQEVILRCVPISNHLYFYWYRQILGQKVEFLVSFYNNEISEKSEIFDDQFSVERPDGSNFTLKIRSTKLEDSAMYFCASSEPGWGDYGYTFGSGTRLTVV.

This chain connects TRBV19 to TRBJ2-1, with TRBD2 matching over 7 bases. With V trimmed by 10 bases and J by 6 bases, 9 bases remained unmatched. This CDR3 spans 13 amino acids. The germline V gene has CDR1 LNHDA and CDR2 SQIVND (reference sequence). CDR3 nucleotides: TGTGCCACCACGCCGCGACTAGCCAATGAGCAGTTCTTC. This codes for CATTPRLANEQFF.

The sample holds a few counts of this clone. The gene calls are TRBV28 and TRBJ2-7, with 8 bases fitting TRBD1. Germline CDR1 MDHEN, CDR2 SYDVKM. J lost 4 bases, V lost 6 bases, and 11 bases had no gene match. This CDR3 region has 15 residues. CDR3 amino acids: CASRTHPRGHYEQYF. In DNA form, the CDR3 reads TGTGCCAGCAGAACACATCCCAGGGGGCATTACGAGCAGTACTTC.

Concerning this clone itself: Likely a read error: the CDR3 ends without its conserved phenylalanine or tryptophan. The chain carries TRBV27 and TRBJ1-1; D is perhaps TRBD1 (5 bases). This CDR3 is built from 15 residues. Between the trimmed V and J ends, which lost 2 bases and 4 bases, there was a span of 14 bases. CDR1 and CDR2 from the germline V gene are MNHEY and SMNVEV (reference sequence). The DNA for the CDR3 is TGTGCCAGCAGTTTAGCCCCCAGGGCCCCCACTGAAGCTTTCCTT. Translating it yields CASSLAPRAPTEAFL.

This chain uses TRBV5-1 with TRBJ1-1; no reliable D call. The V end lost 4 bases, the J end lost 4 bases, and 14 bases lay between the germline ends. The length of the CDR3 is 14 residues. Germline V gene data show CDR1 as SGHRS and CDR2 as YFSETQ. The CDR3 region has the DNA TGCGCCAGCAGCCCGGTGGCGGGTTTCACTGAAGCTTTCTTT. It yields the protein CASSPVAGFTEAFF.

The rearrangement uses TRBV5-1 and TRBJ1-1; 11 bases match TRBD1. The CDR3 is 14 amino acids. With V trimmed by 2 bases and J by 8 bases, 5 bases remained unmatched. CDR1 and CDR2 from the germline V gene are SGHRS and YFSETQ. The CDR3 is CASSFAGTGGEAFF. The CDR3 DNA reads TGCGCCAGCAGCTTCGCCGGGACAGGGGGGGAAGCTTTCTTT. Combining the CDR3 with reference TRBV5-1 and TRBJ1-1 gives the whole variable domain KAGVTQTPRYLIKTRGQQVTLSCSPISGHRSVSWYQQTPGQGLQFLFEYFSETQRNKGNFPGRFSGRQFSNSRSEMNVSTLELGDSALYLCASSFAGTGGEAFFGQGTRLTVV.

The chain carries TRBV30 and TRBJ2-7, with TRBD1 identical over 9 bases. The trim removed 3 bases at V and 6 bases at J, leaving 9 bases unmatched. The CDR3 is 14 residues long. Germline V CDR1 and CDR2: GTSNPN, SVGIG (reference sequence). The chain's CDR3 is CAWSPGTGRREQYF. DNA for the CDR3: TGTGCCTGGAGCCCCGGGACAGGGAGGCGCGAGCAGTACTTC.

This clone has a handful of counts. The gene calls are TRBV6-1 and TRBJ1-2, with TRBD1 matching 9 bases. The CDR3 spans 14 residues. Trimming at V came to 8 bases and at J to 4 bases, leaving 8 bases not matched to a gene. Germline V gives CDR1 MNHNS, CDR2 SASEGT. The CDR3, as DNA: TGTGCCAGCTATGGACAGGGGACCTTCTATGGCTACACCTTC. It yields the protein CASYGQGTFYGYTF.

The V call is TRBV7-2, the J call TRBJ1-5; D unclear. The CDR3 contains 12 residues. Looked up from germline, CDR1 is SGHTA and CDR2 is FQGNSA. Between the trimmed V and J ends, which lost 5 bases and 7 bases, there was a span of 9 bases. DNA for the CDR3: TGTGCCAGCAGCCTCGCGGGACAGCCCCAGCATTTT. Protein: CASSLAGQPQHF.

This clone appeared once. The V and J genes are TRBV28 and TRBJ1-4; 8 positions match TRBD1. V shed 5 bases, J shed 4 bases, and the junction held 12 bases outside the gene matches. Germline lookup yields CDR1 MDHEN and CDR2 SYDVKM. CDR3 length: 17 residues. This CDR3 reads CASSRGTGTGYNEKLFF. The CDR3 DNA sequence: TGTGCCAGCAGTCGGGGGACCGGGACAGGTTATAATGAAAAACTGTTTTTT.

The chain couples TRBV27 to TRBJ2-5, with 11 bases fitting TRBD2. The CDR3 has 13 residues. The V and J ends lost 3 bases and 7 bases, in that order; junction bases with no gene match: 1. The V gene's germline CDR1 is MNHEY and CDR2 SMNVEV (reference sequence). CDR3 nucleotide sequence: TGTGCCAGCAGTTTCGGACTAGCGGGGACCCAGTACTTC. Protein product: CASSFGLAGTQYF.

The CDR3, as DNA: TGTGCCAGCTCAATTCGACGGTGGAGCTCCTACGAGCAGTACTTC. Residues: CASSIRRWSSYEQYF. This chain uses TRBV18 with TRBJ2-7; D not resolved. CDR3 length: 15 residues. The V end lost 5 bases, the J end lost 0 bases, and 14 bases lay between the germline ends. Germline V gives CDR1 KGHSH, CDR2 LQKENI. Full variable domain (outside the CDR3, taken from reference TRBV18 and TRBJ2-7): NAGVMQNPRHLVRRRGQEARLRCSPMKGHSHVYWYRQLPEEGLKFMVYLQKENIIDESGMPKERFSAEFPKEGPSILRIQQVVRGDSAAYFCASSIRRWSSYEQYFGPGTRLTVT.

In this sample, this clone turned up a few times. The chain uses TRBV2 and TRBJ2-4; 9 nucleotides align to TRBD2. This CDR3 is built from 16 residues. The trim removed 3 bases at V and 9 bases at J, leaving 12 bases unmatched. Germline CDR1 is SNHLY and CDR2 is FYNNEI. For the CDR3, the DNA is TGTGCCAGCAGTGAGGAAGCGGGGGGCGTGGTTAGCATTCAGTACTTC. It encodes CASSEEAGGVVSIQYF.

As DNA, the CDR3 is TGTGCCAGCAGTACTAACAGGGCTAACTATGGCTACACCTTC. Its protein product is CASSTNRANYGYTF. The chain recombines TRBV27 with TRBJ1-2; a weak D match, TRBD1 (6 bases). Germline CDR1 MNHEY, CDR2 SMNVEV (reference sequence). The CDR3 consists of 14 residues. With 5 bases removed from V and 0 bases from J, the gap between germline ends came to 10 bases.